This T cell receptor beta chain came from a study of blood T cell repertoires in COVID-19. TCRdb's copy holds only in-frame clones and misses some; the assay was immunoSEQ multiplex PCR. The sample includes just under 300,000 clones, more than 85% of them seen just once. With 4 bases removed from V and 7 bases from J, the gap between germline ends came to 15 bases. The CDR3 is made up of 14 amino acids. Germline V gene data show CDR1 as KGHDR and CDR2 as SFDVKD. This chain uses TRBV24-1 with TRBJ1-2, with D possibly matching TRBD1 (5 bases). Input material: peripheral blood. The TCR sequence derives from a man in his 70s with acute or convalescent COVID-19. CDR3 region: CATSDPRSGPGYTF. DNA for the CDR3: TGTGCCACCAGTGACCCCAGGTCAGGGCCTGGCTACACCTTC.